This TCR beta chain was profiled in a study of OX40 agonist ivuxolimab in advanced cancers. Study results and caveats: In the expanded peripheral T cells, antigen specificity was never determined. On average, a greater number of expanded clones characterised CD8+ T cells relative to CD4+. Part of the nonresponder group also had normalized T-cell clonal expansion that was low.

V was pared by 4 bases and J by 2 bases, with 13 bases of the junction left unmatched. CDR3 length: 18 residues. Per the germline V gene, CDR1 is SGDLS and CDR2 is YYNGEE. Remarks on this clone: The target antigen is unknown.

Only in-frame clones appear in the TCRdb table, and some are missing; sequencing was by immunoSEQ multiplex PCR. In the table there are about 100,000 clones, around 89% of which are singletons. The study sampled blood at baseline, cycle 4 day 1, and cycle 7 day 1. Source: CD4+ or CD8+ T cells sorted from blood, taken in a trial of the OX40 agonist ivuxolimab. This chain uses TRBV9 with TRBJ2-5, with 11 bases aligning to TRBD2. This sequence was found in an adult with an advanced solid tumor such as melanoma, head and neck, liver or kidney cancer. The CDR3 DNA reads as TGTGCCAGCAGCACCACTAGCGGGGGCCCCGGGCTACAAGAGACCCAGTACTTC. Amino acid sequence: CASSTTSGGPGLQETQYF.